This T cell receptor (beta chain) was recorded in a study of T-cell reconstitution after alpha-beta-depleted transplantation in children. TCRbeta library construction was performed incorporating unique molecular identifiers. MiXCR was run by TCRdb on the PCR reads, yielding one entry per CDR3 protein. The profile shows around 440,000 distinct CDR3 sequences, 10% to 13% of them singletons. Study results and caveats: Newly produced T cells mostly provided counts and TCRbeta diversity after one year, as hyperexpanded clones declined. Where alpha-beta T cells came from about two months after transplant was reportedly several hundred expanded graft clones. At day 60, the high TCRbeta diversity found in some patients originated from recipient T cells and thymic progenitors that had survived.

Note on this clonotype: What it recognizes is unknown.

The sequence was collected from a child aged 2 to 10 with inherited bone marrow failure, due to receive a stem cell transplant. The sequencing used PBMCs, collected before TCRalphabeta/CD19-depleted stem cell transplant.

The CDR3 loop reads CASSMGQTYEQYF. The DNA of the CDR3 is TGTGCCAGTAGTATGGGGCAGACCTACGAGCAGTACTTC. The chain carries TRBV19 and TRBJ2-7, with D perhaps TRBD1 (5 bases). The length of the CDR3 is 13 residues. V was shortened by 3 bases and J by 2 bases, with 8 bases between the two germline ends. Per germline, CDR1 LNHDA and CDR2 SQIVND (reference sequence).